A single T cell receptor (beta chain) is shown here with its context. With a J-beta primer mix and a sample-barcoded 5' primer, a second PCR ran about 7 to 12 cycles. Sequencing of every sample gave 2.5 million or more CDR3-containing paired-end reads. TCRdb used MiXCR to reprocess the 5' RACE reads, holding one entry per CDR3 protein. The sample holds about 1.6 million distinct CDR3 sequences, roughly 32% seen once. These data belong to a study of blood T cells in healthy people across ages. With 5 bases removed from V and 6 bases from J, the gap between germline ends came to 13 bases. The CDR3 spans 13 residues. CDR1 is SGHTA and CDR2 is FQGTGA in the germline V gene. Staff drew around 10 milliliters of peripheral blood from each donor. Each sample provided at least 5 micrograms of extracted total RNA.

This clonotype originated in a woman in her 30s in good health. The sequenced sample consisted of blood. This chain connects TRBV7-3 to TRBJ1-2; D is undetermined. For the CDR3, the DNA is TGTGCCAGCAGCCCAACAGAGTTAGATGGCTACACCTTC. Amino acids: CASSPTELDGYTF.